This entry lists 24 T cell receptor beta chains sequenced from one sample in a study of T cell repertoires in cytomegalovirus infection. These receptors' antigens are unknown. TCRdb ran MiXCR on the reads and lists one entry per CDR3 protein. The table includes fewer than 850,000 distinct CDR3 sequences, just under 30% detected once. Here the sequenced sample was cultured CD8+ T cells from PBMCs, taken from culture after CMV antigen stimulation. The source of these receptors is a human donor in good health (CMV status not recorded). Some clones in this sample may be carry-over from other donors' samples.

The chain couples TRBV7-8 to TRBJ1-2; D not resolved. Between the trimmed V and J ends, which lost 0 bases and 4 bases, there was a span of 9 bases. Germline CDR1 SGHVS, CDR2 FQNEAQ. The CDR3 totals 14 residues. The CDR3 DNA sequence: TGTGCCAGCAGCTTAGCCGTCGATGGCTATGGCTACACCTTC. It encodes CASSLAVDGYGYTF.

The chain uses TRBV6-6 and TRBJ2-3; D may be TRBD2 (5 bases). V gave up 8 bases and J gave up 3 bases, with 15 bases separating them. Germline CDR1 is MNHNY and CDR2 is SVGAGI (reference sequence). The CDR3 is 14 amino acids. This CDR3 is CASDLAPGTDTQYF. CDR3 bases: TGTGCCAGCGACCTGGCCCCGGGGACAGATACGCAGTATTTT.

The chain joins TRBV27 to TRBJ2-1; tentatively, D is TRBD2 (5 bases). Germline loops: CDR1 MNHEY, CDR2 SMNVEV (reference sequence). V was trimmed by 9 bases and J by 9 bases, leaving 18 bases between them. The CDR3 is 13 amino acids. CDR3 in DNA: TGTGCCAGAAGTGATCGGGGATTCGGTGAGCAGTTCTTC. Translating it yields CARSDRGFGEQFF.

This clonotype was observed a handful of times. The genes are TRBV2 and TRBJ1-4; D gene ambiguous. The germline V and J ends were trimmed by 4 bases and 7 bases, with 13 bases remaining between them. This CDR3 has 14 amino acids. Germline-derived CDR1 and CDR2 are SNHLY and FYNNEI. CDR3 loop: CASSAPLSSEKLFF. The CDR3 region has the DNA TGTGCCAGCAGTGCGCCTCTCTCCAGTGAAAAACTGTTTTTT.

The chain recombines TRBV6-5 with TRBJ2-1; 11 nucleotides agree with TRBD2. The CDR3 totals 16 residues. Trimming cost V 0 bases and J 11 bases; bases outside gene matches: 9. Per germline, CDR1 MNHEY and CDR2 SVGAGI. In nucleotides, the CDR3 is TGTGCCAGCAGTTACTCGAAAGCTAGCGGGGGGCTTCAGCAGTTCTTC. It codes for CASSYSKASGGLQQFF.

This clonotype has a handful of counts. This sequence joins TRBV6-2 or TRBV6-3 and TRBJ2-1; possibly TRBD1 for D (5 bases). The CDR3 is 13 residues long. Germline V lookup: CDR1 MNHEY, CDR2 SVGEGT. Trimming removed 2 bases at V and 7 bases at J, with 9 bases between. Here the CDR3 reads CASSYLQGNEQFF. In DNA, the CDR3 is TGTGCCAGCAGTTACCTGCAGGGTAATGAGCAGTTCTTC.

This clonotype was observed a single time. V usage is TRBV27 and J usage is TRBJ2-7; D assignment may be TRBD1 or TRBD2 (5 bases each). Germline V gene sequence: CDR1 MNHEY, CDR2 SMNVEV (reference sequence). This CDR3 region has 16 residues. Trimming removed 0 bases at V and 3 bases at J, with 15 bases between. This chain's CDR3 is CASSLSFGALHYEQYF. The CDR3 nucleotides read TGTGCCAGCAGTTTATCGTTCGGGGCCCTCCACTACGAGCAGTACTTC.

There are many counts of this clonotype. The chain links TRBV7-9 to TRBJ1-1; 8 nucleotides align to TRBD1. The CDR3 is 17 residues long. Germline CDR1 SEHNR, CDR2 FQNEAQ (reference sequence). Trimming removed 1 base from V and 2 bases from J; junction bases left unmatched: 9. CDR3 DNA sequence: TGTGCCAGCAGCTTAGATGGACAGGGCCTATTTAACACTGAAGCTTTCTTT. Translation: CASSLDGQGLFNTEAFF. Full variable domain (missing parts from reference TRBV7-9 and TRBJ1-1): DTGVSQNPRHKITKRGQNVTFRCDPISEHNRLYWYRQTLGQGPEFLTYFQNEAQLEKSRLLSDRFSAERPKGSFSTLEIQRTEQGDSAMYLCASSLDGQGLFNTEAFFGQGTRLTVV.

The V call is TRBV11-2, the J call TRBJ2-5; possible D gene TRBD2, 6 bases. The V gene's germline CDR1 is SGHAT and CDR2 FQNNGV. The V end was cut by 5 bases, the J end by 7 bases, with 20 bases between. The CDR3 loop spans 15 amino acids. This CDR3 is CASSPGSSVGGTQYF. The CDR3 DNA is TGTGCCAGCAGCCCCGGGAGCAGCGTGGGGGGGACCCAGTACTTC.

This clonotype occurred a few times. The genes are TRBV7-6 and TRBJ2-2; the match to TRBD2 covers 9 bases. This CDR3 spans 15 amino acids. CDR1 and CDR2 (germline): SGHVS, FNYEAQ. J was trimmed by 6 bases and V by 4 bases; bases with no gene match: 6. The CDR3 DNA follows: TGTGCCAGCAGCTCCCCTGGACTAGCGTCCGGGGAGCTGTTTTTT. Its protein is CASSSPGLASGELFF.

The V and J genes are TRBV7-4 and TRBJ1-2; perhaps TRBD1 as D (6 bases). V lost 5 bases and J 5 bases, leaving 18 bases between the germline ends. CDR1 is SGHVT, CDR2 SQSDAQ, per germline. The CDR3 extends over 15 amino acids. CDR3 sequence (DNA): TGTGCCAGCAGCGTCACCGGGACAAAGCGTTATGGCTACACCTTC. Translating it yields CASSVTGTKRYGYTF.

V gene TRBV20-1 combines with J gene TRBJ1-3; TRBD1 agrees at 7 bases. The ends lost 3 bases at V and 6 bases at J; junction bases unmatched: 11. The CDR3 has 15 amino acids. Germline V gene lookup returns CDR1 DFQATT and CDR2 SNEGSKA (reference sequence). This CDR3 reads CSARRGPGDENTIYF. In DNA form, the CDR3 reads TGCAGTGCTAGGAGGGGGCCGGGGGATGAAAACACCATATATTTT.

This clonotype has more than one count but fewer than ten. The CDR3 DNA reads as TGTGCCATCAGTGAGTTCCGACAGGGGAAGAATGAAAAACTGTTTTTT. Translated, it gives CAISEFRQGKNEKLFF. The chain couples TRBV10-3 to TRBJ1-4, with 8 bases identical to TRBD1. CDR3 size: 16 residues. From germline, CDR1 is ENHRY and CDR2 SYGVKD. V trimming: 1 base; J trimming: 5 bases; junction bases outside the gene matches: 6.

This clonotype was found a few times. The chain employs TRBV6-1 and TRBJ1-1; unclear D gene. The V gene lost 6 bases and the J gene lost 5 bases, with 19 bases spanning the gap. The CDR3 is 15 residues long. Germline lookup yields CDR1 MNHNS and CDR2 SASEGT. Here the CDR3 DNA reads TGTGCCAGCAGCGGTTACTCTACCGGCTGGACTGAAGCTTTCTTT. It translates to CASSGYSTGWTEAFF.

Points on this clonotype: Given a much more abundant clone one base away, this may be a read error. The J gene is TRBJ1-1, the V gene TRBV7-2; the D is unclear. The CDR3 consists of 16 residues. V lost 5 bases to trimming and J lost 1 base, with 17 bases between them. From germline, CDR1 is SGHTA and CDR2 FQGNSA. The CDR3 sequence is CASSGPLGVGNTEAFF. CDR3 in DNA: TGTGCCAGCAGCGGCCCCCTGGGAGTAGGGAACACTGAAGCTTTCTTT.

This clonotype was found a few times. V is TRBV7-6 and J is TRBJ1-5, with TRBD1 identical over 11 bases. This CDR3 has 15 amino acids. The germline V gene encodes CDR1 SGHVS and CDR2 FNYEAQ. Trimming removed 6 bases from V and 4 bases from J; junction bases left unmatched: 5. In DNA, the CDR3 is TGTGCCAGCAGTTCGGACAGGGGGCTGAATCAGCCCCAGCATTTT. Translation: CASSSDRGLNQPQHF.

The rearrangement joins TRBV6-6 to TRBJ2-3; D perhaps matches TRBD1 (5 bases). Between the trimmed V and J ends, which lost 2 bases and 5 bases, there was a span of 11 bases. CDR1 and CDR2 from the germline V gene are MNHNY and SVGAGI (reference sequence). The CDR3 is made up of 14 amino acids. The CDR3 loop is CASSYVIRGDTQYF. The CDR3 nucleotides are TGTGCCAGCAGTTACGTTATAAGGGGAGATACGCAGTATTTT.

The CDR3 nucleotides are TGTGCCAGCAGTTACCCTTCGGCAGGGGCGGCTGGCTACACCTTC. Translated: CASSYPSAGAAGYTF. This chain links TRBV6-5 with TRBJ1-2, with a possible D match to TRBD1 (6 bases). V was trimmed by 2 bases and J by 7 bases, leaving 17 bases between them. The CDR3 length is 15 residues. Germline V gene lookup returns CDR1 MNHEY and CDR2 SVGAGI.

This clonotype has just a few counts. J is TRBJ2-1 and V is TRBV10-3; 10 bases fit TRBD2. The CDR3 length is 14 residues. In germline, CDR1 is ENHRY, CDR2 SYGVKD. After removal of 7 bases from V and 8 bases from J, the junction contained 8 bases not matched to a gene. In DNA form, the CDR3 reads TGTGCCATCACCAGCGGGGGGGCCGGTGATGAGCAGTTCTTC. Translation gives CAITSGGAGDEQFF.

In its sample, this clonotype was seen a few times. The gene calls are TRBV10-1 and TRBJ2-1, with 11 bases that match TRBD2. Losses at the gene ends were 6 bases for V and 8 bases for J; bases not matched to a gene: 9. The CDR3 spans 15 residues. Germline-derived CDR1 and CDR2 are WNHNN and SYGVQD (reference sequence). The CDR3 DNA is TGCGCCAGCAGCGATGGGACTAGCGGTCTCGATGAGCAGTTCTTC. As protein: CASSDGTSGLDEQFF.

The chain recombines TRBV7-9 with TRBJ2-2; tentatively, D is TRBD2 (5 bases). V was shortened by 6 bases and J by 0 bases, with 14 bases between the two germline ends. CDR3 length: 16 amino acids. Germline assignment: CDR1 SEHNR and CDR2 FQNEAQ (reference sequence). DNA for the CDR3: TGTGCCAGCAGGACCCTTGACTACGCGAACACCGGGGAGCTGTTTTTT. It yields the protein CASRTLDYANTGELFF.

The chain links TRBV7-8 to TRBJ2-1, with no clear D. CDR1 SGHVS and CDR2 FQNEAQ come from the germline V gene. The CDR3 is 14 amino acids. The ends were cut back, 1 base at V and 9 bases at J, with 13 bases in the middle. The CDR3 bases are TGTGCCAGCAGCTTAGAGGTATCCAGTCGTGAGCAGTTCTTC. This translates into CASSLEVSSREQFF.

The chain combines TRBV10-3 with TRBJ1-2, with D maybe TRBD1 (6 bases). CDR3 size: 14 residues. V dropped 3 bases and J dropped 3 bases, with 11 bases sitting between them. From germline, CDR1 is ENHRY and CDR2 SYGVKD. The CDR3 DNA follows: TGTGCCATCAGTGAAGGCCGGACAGACTATGGCTACACCTTC. Protein product: CAISEGRTDYGYTF.

The chain couples TRBV5-6 to TRBJ1-3, with 9 bases matching TRBD1. This CDR3 spans 17 amino acids. J was trimmed by 4 bases and V by 3 bases; bases with no gene match: 11. Germline V lookup: CDR1 SGHDT, CDR2 YYEEEE. This CDR3 is CASSYLLGTGKGNTIYF. The CDR3 DNA follows: TGTGCCAGCAGCTACCTCCTTGGGACAGGGAAGGGAAACACCATATATTTT.